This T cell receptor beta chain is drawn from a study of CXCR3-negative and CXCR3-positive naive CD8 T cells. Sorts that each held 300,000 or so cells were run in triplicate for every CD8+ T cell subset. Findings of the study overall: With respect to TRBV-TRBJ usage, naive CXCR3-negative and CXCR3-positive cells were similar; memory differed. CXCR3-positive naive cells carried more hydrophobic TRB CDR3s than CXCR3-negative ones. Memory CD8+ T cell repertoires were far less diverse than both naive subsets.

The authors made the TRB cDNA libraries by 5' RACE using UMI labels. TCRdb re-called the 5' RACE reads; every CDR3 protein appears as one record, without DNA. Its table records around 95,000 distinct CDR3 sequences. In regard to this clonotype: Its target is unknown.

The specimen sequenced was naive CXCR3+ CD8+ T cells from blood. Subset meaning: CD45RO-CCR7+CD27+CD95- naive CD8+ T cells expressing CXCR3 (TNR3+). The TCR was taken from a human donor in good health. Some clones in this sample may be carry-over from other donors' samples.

The CDR3 loop is CASSIAPGAGQYF. V and J are TRBV19 and TRBJ2-7; TCRdb's D call, TRBD1, is unchecked because there is no DNA. CDR3 length equals 13 residues. The germline V gene has CDR1 LNHDA and CDR2 SQIVND (reference sequence).